This TCR beta chain came from a study of cytomegalovirus exposure and HLA in healthy donors. Primers: 60 Vbeta forward and 13 Jbeta reverse. Method: immunoSEQ multiplex PCR; TCRdb's copy keeps in-frame clones and lacks some. The table shows under 90,000 clones, with approximately 74% occurring only once. The CDR3 spans 13 residues. To note about this clone: Its antigen is still unknown.

Study-level results: Most TCRs appeared rarely, but some public TCRs recurred in many donors. Both high specificity and high sensitivity reportedly marked the classifier's diagnosis of cytomegalovirus status. Later analysis identified several of the most significant clusters that appeared linked to common viral pathogens.

Sequencing was performed on PBMCs. The source of this sequence is a man in his forties in good health and CMV-seropositive. The V gene is TRBV21-1, the J gene TRBJ1-2; no DNA check was done on the table's D call, TRBD1. TRBV21-1 is a pseudogene. CDR3 amino acids: CASSNGQSYGYTF. DNA for the CDR3: TGTGCCAGCAGCAATGGACAGTCGTATGGCTACACCTTC.